This T cell receptor (beta chain) was captured by sequencing in a study of cytomegalovirus exposure and HLA in healthy donors. The CDR3 is 15 amino acids. V gave up 6 bases and J gave up 4 bases; unmatched junction bases: 9. Germline assignment: CDR1 SGHNT and CDR2 YENEEA. The primer mix had 60 Vbeta and 13 Jbeta primers. TCRdb's copy holds only in-frame clones and misses some; the assay was immunoSEQ multiplex PCR. In the table there are some 220,000 clones, about 77% of which are singletons. When sampled, the donors appeared nominally healthy, though they likely had unrecorded immune exposures. Specimen: PBMCs. The gene calls are TRBV11-3 and TRBJ1-1, with 9 positions matching TRBD1. The sequence came from a boy aged 10-17 years in good health and CMV-seronegative. CDR3 DNA sequence: TGTGCCAGCAGGGCTACAGGGGGCGTGGGCACTGAAGCTTTCTTT. Its translation: CASRATGGVGTEAFF.